This T cell receptor beta chain is from a study of cytomegalovirus exposure and HLA in healthy donors. The CDR3 consists of 13 residues. Deletions cut 7 bases from V and 0 bases from J, with 11 bases between. CDR1 and CDR2 from the germline V gene are SQVTM and ANQGSEA. Primers for the PCR totalled 60 Vbeta and 13 Jbeta. Clones were sequenced by immunoSEQ multiplex PCR, and TCRdb holds only the in-frame ones, with some missing. Among roughly 190,000 clones listed, more than 65% were seen once. The sequenced sample consisted of PBMCs. The V and J genes are TRBV29-1 and TRBJ2-3, with D perhaps matching TRBD2 (5 bases). This sequence originates from a woman aged 25-40 years in good health and CMV-seropositive. The CDR3 sequence is CSAPGGSTDTQYF. CDR3 bases: TGCAGCGCCCCGGGCGGGAGCACAGATACGCAGTATTTT.